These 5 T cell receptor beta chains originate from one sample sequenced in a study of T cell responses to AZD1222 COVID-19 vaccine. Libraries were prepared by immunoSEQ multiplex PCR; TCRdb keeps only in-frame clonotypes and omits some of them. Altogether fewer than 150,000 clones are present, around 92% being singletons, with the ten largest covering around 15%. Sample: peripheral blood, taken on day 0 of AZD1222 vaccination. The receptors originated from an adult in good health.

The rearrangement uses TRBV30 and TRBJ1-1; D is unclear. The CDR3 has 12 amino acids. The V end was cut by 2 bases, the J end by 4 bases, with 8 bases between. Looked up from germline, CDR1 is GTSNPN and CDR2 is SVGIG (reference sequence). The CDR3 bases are TGTGCCTGGAGTTTGGGCGGCACTGAAGCTTTCTTT. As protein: CAWSLGGTEAFF.

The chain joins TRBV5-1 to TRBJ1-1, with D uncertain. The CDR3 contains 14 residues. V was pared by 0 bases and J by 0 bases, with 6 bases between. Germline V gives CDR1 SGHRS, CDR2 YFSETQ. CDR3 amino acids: CASSLGRVNTEAFF. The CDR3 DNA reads TGCGCCAGCAGCTTGGGGAGAGTGAACACTGAAGCTTTCTTT. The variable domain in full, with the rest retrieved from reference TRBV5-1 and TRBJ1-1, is KAGVTQTPRYLIKTRGQQVTLSCSPISGHRSVSWYQQTPGQGLQFLFEYFSETQRNKGNFPGRFSGRQFSNSRSEMNVSTLELGDSALYLCASSLGRVNTEAFFGQGTRLTVV.

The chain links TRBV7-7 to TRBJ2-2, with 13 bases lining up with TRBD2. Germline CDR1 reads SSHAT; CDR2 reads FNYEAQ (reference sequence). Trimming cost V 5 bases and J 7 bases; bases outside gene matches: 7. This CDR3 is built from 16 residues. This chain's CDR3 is CASSATSGGAGGELFF. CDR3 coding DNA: TGTGCCAGCAGCGCCACTAGCGGGGGGGCCGGCGGGGAGCTGTTTTTT.

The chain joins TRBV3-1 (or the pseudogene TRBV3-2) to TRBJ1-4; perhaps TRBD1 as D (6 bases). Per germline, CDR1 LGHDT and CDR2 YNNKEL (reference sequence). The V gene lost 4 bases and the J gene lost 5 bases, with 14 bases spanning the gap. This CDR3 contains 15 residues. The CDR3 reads CASSRKGGGNEKLFF. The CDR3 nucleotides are TGTGCCAGCAGCCGAAAAGGGGGGGGCAATGAAAAACTGTTTTTT.

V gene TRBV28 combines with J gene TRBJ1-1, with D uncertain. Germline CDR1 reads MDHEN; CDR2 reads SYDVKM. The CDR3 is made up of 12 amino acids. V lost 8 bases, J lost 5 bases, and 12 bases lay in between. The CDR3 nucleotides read TGTGCCAGCGCCCTAGTAGGGACTGAAGCTTTCTTT. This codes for CASALVGTEAFF.